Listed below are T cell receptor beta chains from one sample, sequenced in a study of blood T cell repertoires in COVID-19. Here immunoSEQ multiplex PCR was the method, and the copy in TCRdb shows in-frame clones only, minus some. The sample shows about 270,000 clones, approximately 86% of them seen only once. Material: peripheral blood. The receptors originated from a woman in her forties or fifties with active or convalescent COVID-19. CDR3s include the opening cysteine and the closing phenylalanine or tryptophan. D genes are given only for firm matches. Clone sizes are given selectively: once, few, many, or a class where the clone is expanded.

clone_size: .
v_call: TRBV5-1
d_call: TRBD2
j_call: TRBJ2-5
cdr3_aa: CASSLGTSGRWETQYF
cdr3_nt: TGCGCCAGCAGCTTGGGGACTAGCGGCAGGTGGGAGACCCAGTACTTC

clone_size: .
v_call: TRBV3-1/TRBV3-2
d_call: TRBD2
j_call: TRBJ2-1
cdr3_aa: CASSQDRLAHNEQFF
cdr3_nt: TGTGCCAGCAGCCAAGATCGACTAGCCCACAATGAGCAGTTCTTC

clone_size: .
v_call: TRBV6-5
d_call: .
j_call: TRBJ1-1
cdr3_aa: CASSYSLLNTEAFF
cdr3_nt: TGTGCCAGCAGTTACTCCCTTTTGAACACTGAAGCTTTCTTT

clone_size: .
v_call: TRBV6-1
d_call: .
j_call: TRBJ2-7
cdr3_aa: CASSEMDYEQYF
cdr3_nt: TGTGCCAGCAGTGAGATGGACTATGAGCAGTACTTC

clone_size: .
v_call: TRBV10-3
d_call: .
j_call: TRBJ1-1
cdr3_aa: CAISEYFRGGTEAFF
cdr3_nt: TGTGCCATCAGTGAGTATTTCCGTGGCGGGACTGAAGCTTTCTTT

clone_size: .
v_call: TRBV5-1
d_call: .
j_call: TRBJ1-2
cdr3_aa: CASRTTAYNYGYTF
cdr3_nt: TGCGCCAGCAGGACGACAGCGTATAACTATGGCTACACCTTC

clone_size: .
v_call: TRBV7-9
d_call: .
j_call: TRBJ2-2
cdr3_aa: CASSLVGGNAGELFF
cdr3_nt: TGTGCCAGCAGCTTAGTTGGGGGGAACGCCGGGGAGCTGTTTTTT

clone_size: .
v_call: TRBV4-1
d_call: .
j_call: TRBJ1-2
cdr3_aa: CASSPTFRRDGYTF
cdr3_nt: TGCGCCAGCAGCCCCACCTTCCGGAGGGACGGCTACACCTTC

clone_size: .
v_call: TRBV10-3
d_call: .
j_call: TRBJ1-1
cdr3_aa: CAISGQKDTEAFF
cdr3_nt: TGTGCCATCAGTGGACAGAAGGACACTGAAGCTTTCTTT

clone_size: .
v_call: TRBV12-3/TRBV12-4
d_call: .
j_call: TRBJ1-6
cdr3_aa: CASTGTHNSPLHF
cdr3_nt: TGTGCCAGCACGGGGACTCATAATTCACCCCTCCACTTT

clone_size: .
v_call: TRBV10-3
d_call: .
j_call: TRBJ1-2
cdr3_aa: CAISDLAGTFYGYTF
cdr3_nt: TGTGCCATCAGTGATTTGGCAGGAACTTTCTATGGCTACACCTTC

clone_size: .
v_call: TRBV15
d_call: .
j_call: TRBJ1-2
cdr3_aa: CATSRDLVQGHGYTF
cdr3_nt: TGTGCCACCAGCAGAGATCTCGTGCAGGGGCATGGCTACACCTTC

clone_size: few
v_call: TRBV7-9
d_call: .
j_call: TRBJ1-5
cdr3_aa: CASSPGDQPQHF
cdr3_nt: TGTGCCAGCAGCCCAGGGGACCAGCCCCAGCATTTT

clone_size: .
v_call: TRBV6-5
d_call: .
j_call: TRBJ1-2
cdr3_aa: CASQQGSNYGYTF
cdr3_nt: TGTGCCAGCCAACAGGGATCTAACTATGGCTACACCTTC

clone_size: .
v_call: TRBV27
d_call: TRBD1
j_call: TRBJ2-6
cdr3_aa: CASSLGGQVKTGANVLTF
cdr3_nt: TGTGCCAGCAGTTTAGGGGGACAGGTCAAAACTGGGGCCAACGTCCTGACTTTC